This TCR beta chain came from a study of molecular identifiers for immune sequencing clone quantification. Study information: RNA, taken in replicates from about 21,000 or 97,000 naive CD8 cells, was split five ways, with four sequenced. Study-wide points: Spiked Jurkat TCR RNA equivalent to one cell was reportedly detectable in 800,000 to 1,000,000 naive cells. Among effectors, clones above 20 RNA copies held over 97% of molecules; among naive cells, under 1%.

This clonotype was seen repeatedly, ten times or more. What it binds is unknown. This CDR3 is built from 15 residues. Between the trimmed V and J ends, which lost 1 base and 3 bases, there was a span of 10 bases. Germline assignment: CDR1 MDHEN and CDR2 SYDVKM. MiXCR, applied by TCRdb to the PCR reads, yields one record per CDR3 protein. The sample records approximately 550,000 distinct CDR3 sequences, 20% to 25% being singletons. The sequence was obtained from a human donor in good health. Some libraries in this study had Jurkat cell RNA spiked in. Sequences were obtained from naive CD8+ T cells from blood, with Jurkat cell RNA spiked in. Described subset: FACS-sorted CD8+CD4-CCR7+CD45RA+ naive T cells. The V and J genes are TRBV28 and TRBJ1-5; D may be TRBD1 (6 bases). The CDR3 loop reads CASSLYGQTNQPQHF. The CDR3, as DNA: TGTGCCAGCAGTTTATACGGACAGACCAATCAGCCCCAGCATTTT.